A selection of T cell receptor beta chains follows, all from one sample in a study of OX40 agonist ivuxolimab in advanced cancers. The protocol was immunoSEQ multiplex PCR, while the TCRdb copy is restricted to in-frame clones and leaves out a portion. The sample holds around 19,000 clones, 65% to 80% seen once. The sample consisted of CD4+ or CD8+ T cells sorted from blood, taken in a trial of the OX40 agonist ivuxolimab. Receptors originate from an adult with an advanced solid tumor such as melanoma, head and neck, liver or kidney cancer. Both conserved end residues are part of each CDR3. A D gene is named only where the DNA matches it firmly. Expanded clones get a size class; other rows say once, few or many, or leave the size out.

j_gene,d_gene,v_gene,abundance,CDR3nt,CDR3aa
TRBJ2-7,.,TRBV7-9,.,TGTGCCAGCAGCTCGGGACCGGGCTACGAGCAGTACTTC,CASSSGPGYEQYF
TRBJ1-3,.,TRBV7-8,.,TGTGCCAGCAGCCGTACTAGGGGGGAAGGAAACACCATATATTTT,CASSRTRGEGNTIYF
TRBJ1-5,TRBD1,TRBV6-1,.,TGTGCCAGCAGCGAAAAGACAGGGAGTAGCAATCAGCCCCAGCATTTT,CASSEKTGSSNQPQHF
TRBJ1-1,.,TRBV5-4,.,TGTGCCAGCAGCTTTGGTAACACTGAAGCTTTCTTT,CASSFGNTEAFF
TRBJ2-3,.,TRBV12-5,.,TGTGCTAGTGGCCCATTCCTGGGCCTGGTGGGAGCAGATACGCAGTATTTT,CASGPFLGLVGADTQYF
TRBJ2-3,TRBD2,TRBV5-6,few,TGTGCCAGCAGCTTGGATCTAGCGGCCTGGGCAGATACGCAGTATTTT,CASSLDLAAWADTQYF
TRBJ2-1,.,TRBV7-3,medium-sized,TGTGCCAGCAGCATCCACCAACAGGGTCCTGAGCAGTTCTTC,CASSIHQQGPEQFF
TRBJ2-3,TRBD2,TRBV7-2,few,TGTGCCAGCAGCTTAGACGGTGTGGTAGCGGGAGGGTCTGATACGCAGTATTTT,CASSLDGVVAGGSDTQYF
TRBJ2-7,.,TRBV27,few,TGTGCCAGCAGCCCTTGGGGGAGTGCCTACGAGCAGTACTTC,CASSPWGSAYEQYF
TRBJ2-7,TRBD2,TRBV5-4,.,TGTGCCAGCAGCTTGGAGCGGGAGTACGAGCAGTACTTC,CASSLEREYEQYF
TRBJ2-7,TRBD1,TRBV11-3,.,TGTGCCAGCAGCACCCGGGAGTTTCGGACAGGGGGGGATTCGGCCTACGAGCAGTACTTC,CASSTREFRTGGDSAYEQYF
TRBJ2-5,.,TRBV7-9,.,TGTGCCAGCAGCCACCAGGCACTGGGGAGGAATAAAGAGACCCAGTACTTC,CASSHQALGRNKETQYF
TRBJ2-1,TRBD1,TRBV7-6,.,TGTGCCAGCAGCTTCTTCTCGGGACAGGCCTACAATGAGCAGTTCTTC,CASSFFSGQAYNEQFF
TRBJ2-1,TRBD1,TRBV6-1,.,TGTGCCAGCACAGGACAGGGTCACAATGAGCAGTTCTTC,CASTGQGHNEQFF
TRBJ2-6,.,TRBV27,.,TGTGCCAGCAGTGGCTGGGGGTCTGGGGCCAACGTCCTGACTTTC,CASSGWGSGANVLTF
TRBJ1-5,TRBD1,TRBV13,.,TGTGCCAGCAGCCGACAAAATAACCGGGACAGAGGGGATCAGCCCCAGCATTTT,CASSRQNNRDRGDQPQHF
TRBJ2-2,.,TRBV5-1,once,TGCGCCAGCAGCTTCGCGGCCGGGGAGCTGTTTTTT,CASSFAAGELFF
TRBJ2-1,.,TRBV7-9,.,TGTGCCAGCAGCCCGGGACCGCCAAACAATGAGCAGTTCTTC,CASSPGPPNNEQFF
TRBJ1-2,TRBD1,TRBV27,once,TGTGCCAGCAGGACAGGGTCTGATGGCTACACCTTC,CASRTGSDGYTF
TRBJ2-1,TRBD2,TRBV5-5,.,TGTGCCAGCAGCCTGGGACTAGCCATCTACAATGAGCAGTTCTTC,CASSLGLAIYNEQFF
TRBJ2-1,.,TRBV25-1,.,TGTGCCAGCAGTCACGTGGTTTGGCAGTTCTTC,CASSHVVWQFF
TRBJ1-1,TRBD1,TRBV18,.,TGTGCCAGCTCACCAGGGACAGGGGGATGGACTGAAGCTTTCTTT,CASSPGTGGWTEAFF
TRBJ2-1,.,TRBV11-2,.,TGTGCCAGCAGCTTAGTTGAGAGATGGGGCGACCTTGGGTACAATGAGCAGTTCTTC,CASSLVERWGDLGYNEQFF
TRBJ1-4,.,TRBV6-1,.,TGTGCCAGCAGTTCAGGCCCAGCAACTAATGAAAAACTGTTTTTT,CASSSGPATNEKLFF
TRBJ1-2,.,TRBV4-3,.,TGCGCCAGCAGCCAAGATAGGCAGACTAACTATGGCTACACCTTC,CASSQDRQTNYGYTF
TRBJ2-3,TRBD2,TRBV27,.,TGTGCCAGCAGTTCCTTAAGCGGGATTGGCAGCACAGATACGCAGTATTTT,CASSSLSGIGSTDTQYF
TRBJ2-1,TRBD2,TRBV30,.,TGTGCCTGGAGTACGGGACTAGCGGGAGAACGAGAGCAGTTCTTC,CAWSTGLAGEREQFF
TRBJ2-7,.,TRBV10-2,.,TGCGCCAGCCTTCTTGGGGGGGGCGAATACTACGAGCAGTACTTC,CASLLGGGEYYEQYF
TRBJ1-3,.,TRBV2,medium-sized,TGTGCCAGCAGCTTGACACACGACGACTCTGGAAACACCATATATTTT,CASSLTHDDSGNTIYF
TRBJ1-3,.,TRBV5-6,.,TGTGCCAGCAGCTTGAGTAGCTCTGGAAACACCATATATTTT,CASSLSSSGNTIYF
TRBJ1-2,.,TRBV27,.,TGTGCCAGCAGTTTCCGGGACAAAACTAACTATGGCTACACCTTC,CASSFRDKTNYGYTF
TRBJ2-7,TRBD2,TRBV7-9,.,TGTGCCAGCAGCTTAACCGGAACTAGCGGGAACTACGAGCAGTACTTC,CASSLTGTSGNYEQYF
TRBJ1-4,TRBD1,TRBV9,.,TGTGCCAGCAGCGGCGGACAGGGGAGTAATGAAAAACTGTTTTTT,CASSGGQGSNEKLFF
TRBJ2-1,TRBD2,TRBV5-1,.,TGCGCCAGCAGCCTTGGGACTAGCGGCGAGGAGCAGTTCTTC,CASSLGTSGEEQFF
TRBJ2-5,.,TRBV6-4,.,TGTGCCAGCAGTTTGTTGGGGCAAGAGACCCAGTACTTC,CASSLLGQETQYF
TRBJ2-1,TRBD2,TRBV27,few,TGTGCCAGCAGTTTGACTAGCTCTATGGGAAGTGAGCAGTTCTTC,CASSLTSSMGSEQFF
TRBJ1-2,.,TRBV7-9,.,TGTGCCAGCAGTCCGGAAGGCAACTATGGCTACACCTTC,CASSPEGNYGYTF
TRBJ2-3,.,TRBV13,.,TGTGCCAGCAGCGATACAGGGAGGCGAAGCACAGATACGCAGTATTTT,CASSDTGRRSTDTQYF
TRBJ2-3,.,TRBV29-1,few,TGCAGCGTCAGTGTTGTGGACAGTCCCCCAGATACGCAGTATTTT,CSVSVVDSPPDTQYF
TRBJ2-7,TRBD2,TRBV7-6,.,TGTGCCAGCAGCTCAGGGACTAGCGGGTTTGGGGACGAGCAGTACTTC,CASSSGTSGFGDEQYF
TRBJ2-7,.,TRBV7-9,.,TGTGCCAGCAGCTTATCCGTCTCCTACGAGCAGTACTTC,CASSLSVSYEQYF